The following is a T cell receptor (beta chain) sequence with its context. It has no known antigen specificity. Per-base quality was not reported, and no clone a single base away is much larger than it. The data were taken from a study of blood T cell repertoires in COVID-19 (dated by TCRdb to 2020 to 2022). Regarding the research as a whole: Samples from collaborators originated in the United States, Italy and Spain and spanned both the acute and convalescent phases of COVID-19. The material from the prospective study consisted of cDNA or gDNA derived from T cells, B-cell-depleted T cells, or PBMCs. The dataset comprised deeply sampled blood TCRbeta repertoires from subjects exposed to, actively infected with, or recovered from COVID-19. The repertoires were released in a freely available public database meant as a resource for research on the immune response to SARS-CoV-2. Samples were obtained from the ongoing ImmuneRACE study (first 160 participants) and from some 1,200 subjects provided by 6 global collaborators. A de-identified subject ID, COVID-19 status, age in years and sex were almost always included in the sample metadata. Where available, HLA class I and class II types were taken from metadata supplied by the sample provider and were not determined by assay-based typing.

Results the study describes overall, beyond this receptor: The quantity of clinical and demographic metadata differed by source and by participant and was supplied without curation.

The immunoSEQ Assay, a bias-controlled multiplex PCR, was used to amplify TCRbeta CDR3 regions from genomic DNA. The authors processed their data as follows. The number of nucleated cells in each sample was estimated from the amplification of reference gene primers within the assay. To quantify the absolute abundance of each unique TCRbeta CDR3 rearrangement, sequence reads were collapsed and filtered. For each sample, productive Simpson clonality was calculated by taking the square root of Simpson's diversity index across productive rearrangements. Sourced from immuneACCESS, this table was stored by TCRdb with only in-frame sequences that have V and J called. A share of the clones is absent; for the studies checked, an unresolved V gene accounts for under half, and the remainder has no known explanation. D and trimming come from the DNA, and the V and J calls and clone size come from that table. The sample data list roughly 190,000 clones, and 84% of these were observed just once. Roughly 3.2% of the sample goes to the ten largest clones.

Participants in the prospective study were enrolled through a virtual design, were aged roughly 18 to 90 years, and lived in roughly 26 United States geographic areas. To assign participants to cohorts, the prospective study relied on clinical history that participants themselves reported in a screening survey and a study questionnaire. For ImmuneRACE Cohort 3, a participant was defined as recovered based on two consecutive negative NP/OP PCR tests, clearance by a healthcare professional, or resolution of symptoms. Each participant in the prospective study had whole blood, serum and a nasopharyngeal or oropharyngeal swab collected by mobile phlebotomists. Participants in the prospective study had the option to provide additional blood draws and questionnaires over a roughly two-month period. Blood samples from the prospective study were shipped frozen or at room temperature prior to DNA extraction.

The germline V gene gives CDR1 as KGHSH and CDR2 as LQKENI. The CDR3 holds 14 amino acids from the cysteine to the phenylalanine. Only the CDR3 DNA stays, 42 bases, in frame from base 1. V and J are truncated by 0 bases and 1 base respectively, leaving an intervening sequence of 6 bases. The V and J segments used are TRBV18 and TRBJ1-1, with no confident D gene call. This TCR came from a woman in her twenties or thirties who had recovered from COVID-19. The sample taken for sequencing was PBMCs or T cells enriched from blood (not recorded which). Here is the DNA: TGTGCCAGCTCACCACCCGCGGGGAACACTGAAGCTTTCTTT. It is translated as CASSPPAGNTEAFF.